Sequencing of this T cell receptor beta chain was carried out in a study of cytomegalovirus exposure and HLA in healthy donors. Whole-study context: Earlier sequencing of some 180 million T cells yielded approximately 100 million unique TCR beta sequences. Whole-study results and caveats: Relative to the 666-donor mean, N-insertions were reportedly fewer in an Asian-associated ancestry cluster in a later analysis. In an earlier analysis, most TCR beta V segments were productive about 87% or about 30% of the time. Sequencing had likely introduced a cluster of highly shared sequence variants as an artifact.

Germline V CDR1 and CDR2: GTSNPN, SVGIG (reference sequence). The CDR3 is 13 residues long. V was pared by 4 bases and J by 4 bases, with 5 bases of the junction left unmatched. PCR primers comprised 60 Vbeta and 13 Jbeta primers. Repertoires were generated with immunoSEQ multiplex PCR, while TCRdb's copy carries only in-frame clones and drops some. The sample lists more than 150,000 clones, roughly 80% seen once, with 6.3% in the top ten. This clone came up once. Its antigen is not known. Specimen: PBMCs. The J gene is TRBJ1-1, the V gene TRBV30; 8 bases fit TRBD1. This receptor was taken from a middle-aged man in good health and CMV-seropositive. CDR3 residues: CAWIIQGGTEAFF. As DNA, the CDR3 is TGTGCCTGGATAATACAGGGGGGCACTGAAGCTTTCTTT.